This T cell receptor beta chain was profiled in a study of CD8 T cells in Susac syndrome. RNA amounts of roughly 0.5 to 1 ug underwent reverse transcription with random hexamers. One entry per CDR3 protein results from TCRdb running MiXCR on the immunoSEQ multiplex PCR reads. The sample includes around 190,000 distinct CDR3 sequences, approximately 94% seen only once; the top ten take 0.12%. Germline V gene data show CDR1 as SGDLS and CDR2 as YYNGEE. Trimming took off 0 bases at V and 8 bases at J, with 11 bases between the two ends. CDR3 length: 13 amino acids. Specimen: CD4+ T cells from PBMCs. The rearrangement joins TRBV9 to TRBJ1-2; D gene ambiguous. The TCR comes from a human donor with Susac syndrome. The CDR3: CASSVVGAGGYTF. The CDR3 DNA is TGTGCCAGCAGCGTAGTTGGCGCCGGGGGCTACACCTTC.